Below, 29 T cell receptor beta chains from the same sample are listed, as sequenced in a study of HIV-infected patients and healthy controls. Whole blood was used without fractionation, so all unsorted peripheral T cells were included. About 540 ng RNA was reverse transcribed with alpha and beta constant-region primers. Separate chain-specific third strand synthesis with multiplexing indices produced the alpha and beta libraries. TCRdb re-called the 5' RACE reads with MiXCR, one entry per CDR3 protein. The table lists 17,000 or so distinct CDR3 sequences, 5.5% of them singletons. Sequenced sample: blood. The source is an adult in good health.

This clonotype was counted ten times or more. The chain is built from TRBV4-3 and TRBJ1-1, with a weak D call TRBD1 (5 bases). The CDR3 covers 16 residues. Trimming removed 4 bases at V and 2 bases at J, with 17 bases between. Germline V gene data show CDR1 as LGHNA and CDR2 as YSLEER. In DNA, the CDR3 is TGCGCCAGCAGCCGGCGAGTGGGGCTGGGAAACACTGAAGCTTTCTTT. It yields the protein CASSRRVGLGNTEAFF.

The table lists this clonotype with many counts. The chain employs TRBV18 and TRBJ2-7; 10 bases match TRBD1. The J segment lost 3 bases and the V segment lost 3 bases, leaving 5 bases of the junction unmatched. CDR1 is KGHSH and CDR2 is LQKENI in the germline V gene. The CDR3 runs to 15 residues. The CDR3 loop reads CASSPRDRGIYEQYF. The CDR3 coding sequence is TGTGCCAGCTCACCGAGGGACAGGGGTATCTACGAGCAGTACTTC.

This clonotype was detected many times. The V gene is TRBV7-2, the J gene TRBJ2-3; D ambiguous. Trimming stripped 3 bases from V and 0 bases from J, with 10 bases between. Germline values: CDR1 SGHTA, CDR2 FQGNSA. The CDR3 is 15 residues long. The CDR3 DNA follows: TGTGCCAGCAGCTTCTTGGCACGTAGCACAGATACGCAGTATTTT. Its translation: CASSFLARSTDTQYF. The full variable domain, rest sourced from reference TRBV7-2 and TRBJ2-3, is GAGVSQSPSNKVTEKGKDVELRCDPISGHTALYWYRQSLGQGLEFLIYFQGNSAPDKSGLPSDRFSAERTGGSVSTLTIQRTQQEDSAVYLCASSFLARSTDTQYFGPGTRLTVL.

This chain connects TRBV2 to TRBJ1-2; D possibly corresponds to TRBD1 (5 bases). The CDR3 covers 12 residues. V lost 8 bases and J 0 bases, leaving 7 bases between the germline ends. Germline V gives CDR1 SNHLY, CDR2 FYNNEI. CDR3 nucleotides: TGTGCCAGCGGGGGGACTAACTATGGCTACACCTTC. Translating gives CASGGTNYGYTF. Together with reference TRBV2 and TRBJ1-2, the CDR3 gives the full variable domain: EPEVTQTPSHQVTQMGQEVILRCVPISNHLYFYWYRQILGQKVEFLVSFYNNEISEKSEIFDDQFSVERPDGSNFTLKIRSTKLEDSAMYFCASGGTNYGYTFGSGTRLTVV.

This clonotype was recorded many times. V and J are TRBV29-1 and TRBJ1-2; D may be TRBD1 (5 bases). CDR1 is SQVTM and CDR2 is ANQGSEA in the germline V gene. The V end was cut by 5 bases, the J end by 5 bases, with 12 bases between. CDR3 length equals 12 residues. The CDR3 loop reads CSVIQGSYGYTF. CDR3 in DNA: TGCAGCGTTATTCAGGGTTCGTATGGCTACACCTTC.

This clonotype was seen repeatedly, ten times or more. The chain uses TRBV9 and TRBJ2-7; D possibly uses TRBD1 or TRBD2 (6 bases each). V was shortened by 3 bases and J by 4 bases, with 14 bases between the two germline ends. This CDR3 is built from 14 residues. Germline V gene data show CDR1 as SGDLS and CDR2 as YYNGEE. In nucleotides, the CDR3 is TGTGCCAGCAGCGAGGGGGGTGAGGGGTACGAGCAGTACTTC. Translation: CASSEGGEGYEQYF.

This clonotype was picked up many times. The chain joins TRBV5-1 to TRBJ1-1; perhaps TRBD1 as D (5 bases). Germline CDR1 reads SGHRS; CDR2 reads YFSETQ. The CDR3 is 13 amino acids. V lost 1 base, J lost 3 bases, and 7 bases lay in between. CDR3 loop: CASSLQGYTEAFF. The CDR3 DNA follows: TGCGCCAGCAGCTTGCAGGGATACACTGAAGCTTTCTTT.

This clonotype was counted at least ten times. The chain combines TRBV20-1 with TRBJ1-1; 9 positions match TRBD1. Germline V gives CDR1 DFQATT, CDR2 SNEGSKA (reference sequence). V gave up 6 bases and J gave up 4 bases; unmatched junction bases: 15. This CDR3 contains 16 residues. The CDR3 nucleotides read TGCAGTGCGCCCGTCGGGGGACAGGGTTGGTTCACTGAAGCTTTCTTT. Protein: CSAPVGGQGWFTEAFF.

This clonotype occurred many times. The CDR3 reads CASSVLGLAGGLETQYF. The CDR3 DNA reads TGTGCCAGCAGCGTGCTCGGACTAGCGGGGGGGCTTGAGACCCAGTACTTC. This chain joins TRBV7-2 and TRBJ2-5; 15 bases are shared with TRBD2. This CDR3 comprises 17 residues. Germline CDR1 is SGHTA and CDR2 is FQGNSA. With V trimmed by 5 bases and J by 5 bases, 9 bases remained unmatched.

This clonotype was picked up many times. The V gene is TRBV12-3 or TRBV12-4, the J gene TRBJ2-7, with TRBD1 matching over 8 bases. CDR3 length equals 16 residues. V dropped 6 bases and J dropped 0; count of bases not matched to a gene: 10. The DNA for the CDR3 is TGTGCCAGCAGGACGACCGGGACAGGCATCTCCTACGAGCAGTACTTC. It translates to CASRTTGTGISYEQYF.

This clonotype occurred many times. The J gene is TRBJ2-1, the V gene TRBV5-1; D gene ambiguous. In germline, CDR1 is SGHRS, CDR2 YFSETQ. CDR3 length: 12 residues. V was shortened by 4 bases and J by 3 bases, with 5 bases between the two germline ends. The CDR3 nucleotides are TGCGCCAGCAGCCACGACTACAATGAGCAGTTCTTC. Translated: CASSHDYNEQFF.

This clonotype was detected ten times or more. V usage is TRBV9 and J usage is TRBJ2-3; D is unresolved. This CDR3 is built from 14 residues. The germline V and J ends were trimmed by 3 bases and 1 base, with 9 bases remaining between them. Germline V lookup: CDR1 SGDLS, CDR2 YYNGEE. The CDR3 DNA sequence: TGTGCCAGCAGCGCTTATCGGGGCACAGATACGCAGTATTTT. Its protein is CASSAYRGTDTQYF.

By frequency in the sample, this clonotype is medium-sized. This sequence joins TRBV28 and TRBJ2-3; 15 positions match TRBD2. V was clipped by 5 bases and J by 5 bases; unmatched bases: 8. The CDR3 is 17 amino acids. CDR1 and CDR2 (germline): MDHEN, SYDVKM. The CDR3: CASSARTSGGARDTQYF. CDR3 nucleotides: TGTGCCAGCAGTGCAAGGACTAGCGGGGGGGCCAGAGATACGCAGTATTTT. Complete variable domain (other parts from reference TRBV28 and TRBJ2-3): DVKVTQSSRYLVKRTGEKVFLECVQDMDHENMFWYRQDPGLGLRLIYFSYDVKMKEKGDIPEGYSVSREKKERFSLILESASTNQTSMYLCASSARTSGGARDTQYFGPGTRLTVL.

Ten or more counts support this clonotype. V usage is TRBV5-1 and J usage is TRBJ1-5; 8 nucleotides match TRBD1. The V gene's germline CDR1 is SGHRS and CDR2 YFSETQ. The ends lost 5 bases at V and 4 bases at J; junction bases unmatched: 14. The length of the CDR3 is 17 residues. CDR3 sequence: CASRCGVLTGVNQPQHF. For the CDR3, the DNA is TGCGCCAGCAGATGCGGCGTCCTGACAGGGGTAAATCAGCCCCAGCATTTT.

This clonotype was recorded at least ten times. The chain uses TRBV10-3 and TRBJ1-1, with 7 bases aligning to TRBD1. This CDR3 spans 14 amino acids. With V trimmed by 3 bases and J by 3 bases, 4 bases remained unmatched. In germline, CDR1 is ENHRY, CDR2 SYGVKD. The CDR3 DNA reads as TGTGCCATCAGTGATGGCAGGGGGGACACTGAAGCTTTCTTT. It encodes CAISDGRGDTEAFF.

By share of the sample, this clonotype is medium-sized (0.01 to 0.1%). The rearrangement links TRBV5-1 to TRBJ1-1; the D gene is possibly TRBD1 (6 bases). The CDR3 is 15 residues long. The V and J ends lost 1 base and 5 bases respectively, with 15 bases between them. In germline, CDR1 is SGHRS, CDR2 YFSETQ. CDR3 coding DNA: TGCGCCAGCAGCTTGAACACAGGGTCTCAAACTGAAGCTTTCTTT. Encoded protein: CASSLNTGSQTEAFF.

This clonotype is termed medium-sized. This chain links TRBV9 with TRBJ2-3; D not certain. The CDR3 totals 14 residues. The V gene's germline CDR1 is SGDLS and CDR2 YYNGEE. V lost 0 bases, J lost 4 bases, and 9 bases lay in between. This CDR3 is CASSVDGSSDTQYF. As DNA, the CDR3 is TGTGCCAGCAGCGTAGATGGTAGCTCAGATACGCAGTATTTT.

This clonotype was counted many times. The CDR3 sequence is CASSQVSSEKLFF. DNA for the CDR3: TGTGCCAGCAGCCAAGTGTCTTCTGAAAAACTGTTTTTT. The chain has TRBV3-1 and TRBJ1-4; no firm D call. CDR3 length: 13 residues. Looked up from germline, CDR1 is LGHDT and CDR2 is YNNKEL (reference sequence). The V gene lost 1 base and the J gene lost 7 bases, with 7 bases spanning the gap.

This clonotype was seen many times. The chain carries TRBV4-1 and TRBJ2-5; no definite D call. The CDR3 spans 21 residues. The V end lost 0 bases, the J end lost 1 base, and 27 bases lay between the germline ends. The V gene's germline CDR1 is MGHRA and CDR2 YSYEKL. The CDR3 DNA sequence: TGCGCCAGCAGCCAAGATGAGATTATCAACTGGCGACTGTTGGTCCAAGAGACCCAGTACTTC. As protein: CASSQDEIINWRLLVQETQYF.

This clonotype is medium-sized (0.01 to 0.1%) by share. This rearrangement joins TRBV27 to TRBJ1-1; D is ambiguous. Germline V gene sequence: CDR1 MNHEY, CDR2 SMNVEV (reference sequence). V lost 5 bases, J lost 0 bases, and 7 bases lay in between. The CDR3 runs 13 residues. CDR3 region: CASSVTVNTEAFF. The DNA for the CDR3 is TGTGCCAGCAGTGTCACGGTGAACACTGAAGCTTTCTTT.

This clonotype is judged medium-sized (0.01 to 0.1%). The V gene is TRBV11-2, the J gene TRBJ2-3; TRBD2 is a possible D gene (6 bases). The ends were cut back, 4 bases at V and 2 bases at J, with 16 bases in the middle. The germline CDR1 and CDR2 sequences are SGHAT and FQNNGV. The CDR3 has 16 amino acids. The CDR3 DNA is TGTGCCAGCAGCTCAGCGGGTCCCCGAGACACAGATACGCAGTATTTT. The encoded protein is CASSSAGPRDTDTQYF.

This clonotype was observed many times. The chain has TRBV4-3 and TRBJ2-6; a weak D match, TRBD1 (5 bases). V shed 3 bases and J shed 1 base, with 10 bases lying between them. Germline V CDR1 and CDR2: LGHNA, YSLEER. This CDR3 spans 16 amino acids. CDR3 protein: CASSHPQGSGANVLTF. The CDR3 region has the DNA TGCGCCAGCAGCCATCCCCAGGGATCTGGGGCCAACGTCCTGACTTTC.

This clonotype showed up many times. The chain combines TRBV7-8 with TRBJ2-1, with a tentative D call TRBD1 (5 bases). Trimming removed 2 bases from V and 3 bases from J, with 14 bases in between. The CDR3 has 16 residues. Per germline, CDR1 SGHVS and CDR2 FQNEAQ. CDR3 region: CASSLLQGLLYNEQFF. The CDR3 DNA reads TGTGCCAGCAGCTTATTGCAGGGTCTACTCTACAATGAGCAGTTCTTC.

This clonotype was detected ten times or more. The V and J genes are TRBV5-1 and TRBJ2-3; D ambiguous. Trimming pared 2 bases from V and 6 bases from J, leaving 7 bases between. Germline CDR1 and CDR2: SGHRS and YFSETQ. The CDR3 is made up of 12 amino acids. This CDR3 reads CASSFNMDTQYF. Here the CDR3 DNA reads TGCGCCAGCAGCTTTAACATGGATACGCAGTATTTT.

The sample holds a few counts of this clonotype. The V gene is TRBV4-1, the J gene TRBJ2-3; 7 bases fit TRBD1. This CDR3 has 13 residues. The germline gives CDR1 MGHRA, CDR2 YSYEKL. The trim removed 0 bases at V and 13 bases at J, leaving 7 bases unmatched. The CDR3, as DNA: TGCGCCAGCAGCCAAGATACCGACAGGGTCAAGTATTTT. Translated, it gives CASSQDTDRVKYF.

The sample holds many counts of this clonotype. V and J are TRBV10-3 and TRBJ2-2; D gene unclear. Trimming stripped 7 bases from V and 7 bases from J, with 19 bases between. The CDR3 contains 15 residues. Germline V lookup: CDR1 ENHRY, CDR2 SYGVKD. DNA of the CDR3: TGTGCCATCAACTATGTTCATGCAGAGCACGGGGAGCTGTTTTTT. Translated: CAINYVHAEHGELFF.

V and J are TRBV5-4 and TRBJ2-5; 11 bases map to TRBD2. Germline CDR1 SGHNT, CDR2 YYREEE (reference sequence). The CDR3 sequence is 15 residues long. V was clipped by 4 bases and J by 4 bases; unmatched bases: 6. The CDR3 nucleotides read TGTGCCAGCAGCGGGCGGACTAGCGGGCCAGAGACCCAGTACTTC. Residues: CASSGRTSGPETQYF.

Sample share makes this clonotype medium-sized. J is TRBJ2-1 and V is TRBV20-1, with 10 bases that match TRBD2. V lost 5 bases to trimming and J lost 3 bases; unmatched junction nucleotides: 4. The CDR3 runs 14 residues. The V gene's germline CDR1 is DFQATT and CDR2 SNEGSKA (reference sequence). This chain's CDR3 is CSAPSGGDYNEQFF. CDR3 DNA: TGCAGTGCTCCTAGCGGGGGCGACTACAATGAGCAGTTCTTC.

In this sample, this clonotype turned up many times. The rearrangement joins TRBV5-1 to TRBJ2-5; 10 bases fit TRBD2. V lost 0 bases and J lost 0; bases outside the gene matches: 2. Germline assignment: CDR1 SGHRS and CDR2 YFSETQ. The CDR3 contains 16 residues. CDR3 DNA sequence: TGCGCCAGCAGCTTGGCTAGCGGGGGAAACCAAGAGACCCAGTACTTC. Amino acid sequence: CASSLASGGNQETQYF. The entire variable domain, with the rest obtained from reference TRBV5-1 and TRBJ2-5, is as follows: KAGVTQTPRYLIKTRGQQVTLSCSPISGHRSVSWYQQTPGQGLQFLFEYFSETQRNKGNFPGRFSGRQFSNSRSEMNVSTLELGDSALYLCASSLASGGNQETQYFGPGTRLLVL.